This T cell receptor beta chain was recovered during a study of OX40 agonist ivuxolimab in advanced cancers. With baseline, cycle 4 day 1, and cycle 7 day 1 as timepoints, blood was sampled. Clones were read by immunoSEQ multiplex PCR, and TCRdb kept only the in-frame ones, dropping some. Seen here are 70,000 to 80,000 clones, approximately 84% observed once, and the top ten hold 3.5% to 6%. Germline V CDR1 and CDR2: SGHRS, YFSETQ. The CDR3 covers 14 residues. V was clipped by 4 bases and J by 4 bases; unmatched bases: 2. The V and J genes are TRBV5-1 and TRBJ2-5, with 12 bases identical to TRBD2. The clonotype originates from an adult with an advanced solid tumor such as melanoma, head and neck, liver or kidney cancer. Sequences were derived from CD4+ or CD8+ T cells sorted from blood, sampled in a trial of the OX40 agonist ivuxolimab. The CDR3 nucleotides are TGCGCCAGCAGCCCGGGACTAGCGGGAGAGACCCAGTACTTC. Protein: CASSPGLAGETQYF.